This TCR beta chain is from a study of shared clonotypes between healthy human individuals. Profiling relied on immunoSEQ multiplex PCR, and the TCRdb table lists in-frame clones only, not all of them. The data contain a few million clones, 95% of them singletons. This CDR3 contains 15 residues. Trimming cost V 0 bases and J 0 bases, with 8 bases left between them. Germline CDR1 reads SGHNT; CDR2 reads YYREEE (reference sequence). Input material: naive CD4+ T cells sorted from blood. Documented subset: CD45RA+ positively selected. The clonotype originates from a man younger than 35 in good health. J is TRBJ2-3 and V is TRBV5-4; D uncertain. CDR3: CASSLGAQSTDTQYF. Written as DNA, the CDR3 is TGTGCCAGCAGCTTGGGGGCACAGAGCACAGATACGCAGTATTTT.